This T cell receptor (beta chain) was identified during a study of identical twins. V lost 5 bases, J lost 7 bases, and 11 bases lay in between. The CDR3 totals 12 residues. Overall study results and limits: Findings depended on cross-sectional statistics rather than tracking the same donors.

In TCRdb, the 5' RACE reads were re-called with MiXCR into one record per CDR3 protein. Here the sample spans hundreds of thousands of distinct CDR3 sequences, about 20% being singletons. This clonotype has a handful of counts. Its specificity is not known. These records were also assigned to another study, of T cells expressing NK-cell markers. That report notes: It was from sorted CD3+CD56+NKG2C+, CD3+CD56+NKG2C- and CD3+CD56-NKG2C+ T cells that TCR beta repertoires came.

This TCR derives from a woman younger than 30 in good health. Sequencing was performed on PBMCs. The chain is built from TRBV12-3 or TRBV12-4 and TRBJ1-2; the D gene is possibly TRBD1 (5 bases). The DNA for the CDR3 is TGTGCCAGCAGTCCGGACACGTCTGGCTACACCTTC. The encoded protein is CASSPDTSGYTF.